This TCR beta chain was sequenced during a study of early T cells in non-severe SARS-CoV-2 infection. Study in general: The study sequenced bulk RNA from unsorted whole blood, with chains unpaired.

This clonotype has ten or more counts. CDR3 length: 13 residues. V lost 0 bases, J lost 2 bases, and 6 bases lay in between. Germline values: CDR1 SGHDT, CDR2 YYEEEE. TCRdb itself ran the 5' RACE reads through MiXCR, one entry per CDR3 protein. The sample records tens of thousands of distinct CDR3 sequences, about an eighth being singletons. V gene TRBV5-6 combines with J gene TRBJ2-7; D may be TRBD1 (5 bases). Sample: whole blood. The sequence was collected from an adult who was a healthcare worker with PCR-confirmed SARS-CoV-2 infection or an uninfected control (not recorded which). The CDR3: CASSLGRAYEQYF. DNA of the CDR3: TGTGCCAGCAGCTTGGGCAGGGCCTACGAGCAGTACTTC.